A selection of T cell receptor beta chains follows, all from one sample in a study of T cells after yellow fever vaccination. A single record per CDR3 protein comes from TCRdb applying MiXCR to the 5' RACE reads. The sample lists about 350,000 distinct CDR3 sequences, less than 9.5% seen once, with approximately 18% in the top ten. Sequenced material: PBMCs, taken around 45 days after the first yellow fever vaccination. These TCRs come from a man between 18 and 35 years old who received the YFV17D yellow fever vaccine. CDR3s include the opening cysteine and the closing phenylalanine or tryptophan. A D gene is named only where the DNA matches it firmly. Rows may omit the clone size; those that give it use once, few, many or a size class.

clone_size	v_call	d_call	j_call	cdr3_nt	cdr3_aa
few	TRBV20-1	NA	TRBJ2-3	TGCAGTGCCCTTTACCCACCCCGAGATACGCAGTATTTT	CSALYPPRDTQYF
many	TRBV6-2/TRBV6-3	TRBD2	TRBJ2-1	TGTGCCAGCAGTTACACCGGTAGCGGGGGTAATGAGCAGTTCTTC	CASSYTGSGGNEQFF
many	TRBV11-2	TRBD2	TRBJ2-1	TGTGCCACCGAACAAGCGGGGGTCTACAATGAGCAGTTCTTC	CATEQAGVYNEQFF
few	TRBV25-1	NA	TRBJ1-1	TGTGCCAGCATTGCCCCCCGGACAGATAACACTGAAGCTTTCTTT	CASIAPRTDNTEAFF
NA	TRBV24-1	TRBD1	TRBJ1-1	TGTGCCACCAGTGAGGGACAGGGTATGGGGAACACTGAAGCTTTCTTT	CATSEGQGMGNTEAFF
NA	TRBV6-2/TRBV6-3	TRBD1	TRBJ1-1	TGTGCCAGCAGTAACGGACAGGGCACTGAAGCTTTCTTT	CASSNGQGTEAFF
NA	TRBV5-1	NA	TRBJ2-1	TGCGCCAGCAGCTTGGGGTATCCCTCGGATGAGCAGTTCTTC	CASSLGYPSDEQFF
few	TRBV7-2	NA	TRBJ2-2	TGTGCCAGCAGCTTATGGGGTGACAAGGGGGAGCTGTTTTTT	CASSLWGDKGELFF
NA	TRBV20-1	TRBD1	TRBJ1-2	TGCAGTGCGCCCTCCTCCGGGACAGGGGCGCAAGCATATGGCTACACCTTC	CSAPSSGTGAQAYGYTF
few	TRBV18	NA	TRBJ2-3	TGTGCCAGCTCACCCAGACTCACAGATACGCAGTATTTT	CASSPRLTDTQYF
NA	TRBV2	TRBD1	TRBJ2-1	TGTGCCAGCTCTAACAGGGGGTCCTACAATGAGCAGTTCTTC	CASSNRGSYNEQFF
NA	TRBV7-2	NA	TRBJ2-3	TGTGCCAGCAGCCAGCCAACAGGATTCCTCACAGATACGCAGTATTTT	CASSQPTGFLTDTQYF
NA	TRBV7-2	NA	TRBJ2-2	TGTGCCAGCAGCGTACGACAAGGAGGGGGTACCGGGGAGCTGTTTTTT	CASSVRQGGGTGELFF
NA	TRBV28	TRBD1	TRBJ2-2	TGTGCCAGCAACCCACAGGGGGCTGGCACCGGGGAGCTGTTTTTT	CASNPQGAGTGELFF
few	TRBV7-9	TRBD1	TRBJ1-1	TGTGCCAGCAGCTCCGACAGGGGGCGGGAAAAGGCTTTCTTT	CASSSDRGREKAFF
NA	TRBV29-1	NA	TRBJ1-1	TGCAGCGTTGGGGACCTCGACTTGGAAGCTTTCTTT	CSVGDLDLEAFF
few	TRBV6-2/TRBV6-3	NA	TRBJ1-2	TGTGCCAGCAGTCGGGACGGTAACTATGGCTACACCTTC	CASSRDGNYGYTF
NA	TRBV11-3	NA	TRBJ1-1	TGTGCCAGCAGCTTAGATCGTTCGGGGGAAGCTTTCTTT	CASSLDRSGEAFF
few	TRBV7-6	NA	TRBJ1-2	TGTGCCAGCAGCCCAATGGGGGCAACAGACTACACCTTC	CASSPMGATDYTF
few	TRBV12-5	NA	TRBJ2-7	TGTGCTAGTGCCACGGACGGCTACGAGCAGTACTTC	CASATDGYEQYF
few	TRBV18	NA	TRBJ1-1	TGTGCCAGCTCCCCGGGAGCCCAGGCTTTCTTT	CASSPGAQAFF
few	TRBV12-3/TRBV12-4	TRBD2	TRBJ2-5	TGTGCCAGCAGTGCCCAGAAGGGACTAGCGTATTTAGAGACCCAGTACTTC	CASSAQKGLAYLETQYF
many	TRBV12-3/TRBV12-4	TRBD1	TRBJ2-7	TGTGCCAGCAGTTTAGCGACAGGGGCCCACGAGCAGTACTTC	CASSLATGAHEQYF
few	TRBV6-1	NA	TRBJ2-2	TGTGCCAGCAGTCGTGAGATGACGGGCCCGAACACCGGGGAGCTGTTTTTT	CASSREMTGPNTGELFF
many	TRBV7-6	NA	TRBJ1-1	TGTGCCAGCAGCTTAGAGGCGAGCAACACTGAAGCTTTCTTT	CASSLEASNTEAFF
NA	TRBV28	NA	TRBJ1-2	TGTGCCAGCAGTTCTACAGGGTTTTATGGCTACACCTTC	CASSSTGFYGYTF
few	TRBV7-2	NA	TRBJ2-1	TGTGCCAGCAGCTTAACACAGGGCCTCCGGCGGAATGAGCAGTTCTTC	CASSLTQGLRRNEQFF
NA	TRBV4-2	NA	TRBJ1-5	TGTGCCAGCAGCCAAGAGTGGGGGTATAGCAATCAGCCCCAGCATTTT	CASSQEWGYSNQPQHF